What follows describes a single T cell receptor (beta chain). Antigen specificity is unknown. This sample is part of a study of shared clonotypes between healthy human individuals. Study conclusions and caveats: Naive subsets, compared against memory subsets, generally had larger estimated richness values.

Repertoires were generated with immunoSEQ multiplex PCR, while TCRdb's copy carries only in-frame clones and drops some. The sample holds fewer than 1 million clones, 96% seen once. CD8 cells classed as naive were CD45RO-negative and positively selected for CCR7, excluding terminally differentiated effector memory CD45RA+ cells. Germline loops: CDR1 LNHNV, CDR2 YYDKDF (reference sequence). The CDR3 has 13 amino acids. The V gene lost 8 bases and the J gene lost 0 bases, with 11 bases spanning the gap. The clonotype comes from a man aged 25 to 40 in good health. The V call is TRBV15, the J call TRBJ2-7, with D perhaps TRBD2 (6 bases). The sample was naive CD8+ T cells sorted from blood. In DNA, the CDR3 is TGTGCCACCCGGGGGTATTCCTCCTACGAGCAGTACTTC. It yields the protein CATRGYSSYEQYF. Full variable domain (missing parts from reference TRBV15 and TRBJ2-7): DAMVIQNPRYQVTQFGKPVTLSCSQTLNHNVMYWYQQKSSQAPKLLFHYYDKDFNNEADTPDNFQSRRPNTSFCFLDIRSPGLGDTAMYLCATRGYSSYEQYFGPGTRLTVT.